These 21 T cell receptor beta chains were sequenced from one sample in a study of early T cells in non-severe SARS-CoV-2 infection. TCRdb redid the calling of the 5' RACE reads with MiXCR, one entry per CDR3 protein. The sample lists 40,000 to 65,000 distinct CDR3 sequences; approximately 8% were seen once. Sample: whole blood. These TCRs come from an adult who was a healthcare worker with PCR-confirmed SARS-CoV-2 infection or an uninfected control (not recorded which).

This clonotype was seen many times. The CDR3 DNA follows: TGCAGCGTTGTGGGGGCCGGGAGTGAAAAACTGTTTTTT. Translation: CSVVGAGSEKLFF. The genes are TRBV29-1 and TRBJ1-4; D possibly corresponds to TRBD1 (6 bases). The germline CDR1 and CDR2 sequences are SQVTM and ANQGSEA. This CDR3 comprises 13 residues. V lost 4 bases and J 7 bases, leaving 13 bases between the germline ends.

This clonotype was detected a few times. V is TRBV29-1 and J is TRBJ2-3, with 12 bases lining up with TRBD2. CDR3 length: 15 amino acids. V lost 5 bases, J lost 0 bases, and 3 bases stayed unmatched. From germline, CDR1 is SQVTM and CDR2 ANQGSEA. In nucleotides, the CDR3 is TGCAGCGTTCCTGGACTAGCGGGGAGCACAGATACGCAGTATTTT. Translation: CSVPGLAGSTDTQYF.

The chain carries TRBV2 and TRBJ2-2; TRBD1 might be the D (6 bases). Per germline, CDR1 SNHLY and CDR2 FYNNEI. This CDR3 region has 15 residues. Trimming left V 5 bases short and J 0 bases short, with 10 bases between. For the CDR3, the DNA is TGTGCCAGCAGTCAAGGGACATCGAACACCGGGGAGCTGTTTTTT. Translation gives CASSQGTSNTGELFF.

In its sample, this clonotype was seen a few times. This sequence joins TRBV7-9 and TRBJ1-2, with D unresolved. This CDR3 comprises 15 residues. The V gene lost 0 bases and the J gene lost 0 bases, with 8 bases spanning the gap. Germline values: CDR1 SEHNR, CDR2 FQNEAQ (reference sequence). CDR3 region: CASSLAGLTNYGYTF. The CDR3 DNA reads TGTGCCAGCAGCTTAGCAGGCTTAACTAACTATGGCTACACCTTC.

In this sample, this clonotype turned up many times. The chain couples TRBV19 to TRBJ2-2, with D unresolved. CDR1 is LNHDA and CDR2 is SQIVND in the germline V gene (reference sequence). The CDR3 is 13 residues long. Trimming removed 3 bases from V and 1 base from J, with 3 bases in between. CDR3 DNA: TGTGCCAGTAGTATTTGGAACACCGGGGAGCTGTTTTTT. Translation: CASSIWNTGELFF. Variable domain in full (rest from reference TRBV19 and TRBJ2-2): DGGITQSPKYLFRKEGQNVTLSCEQNLNHDAMYWYRQDPGQGLRLIYYSQIVNDFQKGDIAEGYSVSREKKESFPLTVTSAQKNPTAFYLCASSIWNTGELFFGEGSRLTVL.

The sample holds a few counts of this clonotype. This chain uses TRBV19 with TRBJ2-1; 9 bases align to TRBD2. This CDR3 comprises 15 residues. Unmatched junction bases numbered 7, after V lost 6 bases and J lost 4 bases. The germline gives CDR1 LNHDA, CDR2 SQIVND (reference sequence). The CDR3 protein is CASRLAGVPYNEQFF. CDR3 sequence (DNA): TGTGCCAGTAGGTTAGCGGGAGTCCCGTACAATGAGCAGTTCTTC.

There are many counts of this clonotype. The rearrangement joins TRBV12-3 or TRBV12-4 to TRBJ2-4; a weak D match, TRBD1 (5 bases). The V end lost 5 bases, the J end lost 6 bases, and 5 bases lay between the germline ends. The CDR3 extends over 11 amino acids. DNA of the CDR3: TGTGCCAGCAGTACAGGAAACATTCAGTACTTC. Its translation is CASSTGNIQYF.

This clonotype appeared many times. This chain uses TRBV6-6 with TRBJ2-3; D not resolved. CDR1 and CDR2 from the germline V gene are MNHNY and SVGAGI (reference sequence). The CDR3 has 15 amino acids. Trimming left V 5 bases short and J 0 bases short, with 12 bases between. CDR3 nucleotides: TGTGCCAGCAGTCCCCGGGCTAGTAGCACAGATACGCAGTATTTT. Translating it yields CASSPRASSTDTQYF.

This clonotype was seen repeatedly, ten times or more. The chain combines TRBV9 with TRBJ2-7; tentative D call: TRBD2 (6 bases). Germline V gives CDR1 SGDLS, CDR2 YYNGEE. The CDR3 length is 13 residues. Trimming removed 0 bases at V and 4 bases at J, with 8 bases between. CDR3 sequence (DNA): TGTGCCAGCAGCGTAGACGGGGGATACGAGCAGTACTTC. This codes for CASSVDGGYEQYF. Looking up the rest from reference TRBV9 and TRBJ2-7 gives the full variable domain: DSGVTQTPKHLITATGQRVTLRCSPRSGDLSVYWYQQSLDQGLQFLIQYYNGEERAKGNILERFSAQQFPDLHSELNLSSLELGDSALYFCASSVDGGYEQYFGPGTRLTVT.

This clonotype was observed a few times. A junction end diverges from the germline sequence, so it may reflect a read error. CDR3: CASSKRTGGNTIYF. DNA of the CDR3: TGTGCCAGCAGCAAAAGGACAGGGGGAAACACTATATATTTT. This sequence joins TRBV7-9 and TRBJ1-3; TRBD1 agrees at 10 bases. The CDR3 totals 14 residues. The germline V gene has CDR1 SEHNR and CDR2 FQNEAQ (reference sequence).

This chain joins TRBV12-3 or TRBV12-4 and TRBJ2-2; 7 nucleotides align to TRBD1. V shed 5 bases and J 4 bases; nucleotides not matched to a gene: 7. CDR3 size: 15 residues. The CDR3 is CASSMRGPGTGELFF. CDR3 DNA: TGTGCCAGCAGTATGAGGGGGCCCGGCACCGGGGAGCTGTTTTTT.

In this sample, this clonotype turned up a few times. The chain is built from TRBV19 and TRBJ2-3, with TRBD2 matching over 11 bases. V gave up 5 bases and J gave up 3 bases; unmatched junction bases: 7. The germline CDR1 and CDR2 sequences are LNHDA and SQIVND (reference sequence). The CDR3 has 16 amino acids. CDR3 in amino acids: CASSVRTSGRTDTQYF. The DNA of the CDR3 is TGTGCCAGTAGTGTGCGGACTAGCGGGCGAACAGATACGCAGTATTTT.

The rearrangement uses TRBV25-1 and TRBJ2-7; D assignment may be TRBD1 or TRBD2 (5 bases each). Germline V gene data show CDR1 as MGHDK and CDR2 as SYGVNS. Trimming removed 4 bases at V and 5 bases at J, with 6 bases between. This CDR3 is 11 amino acids long. CDR3 protein: CASSVGDEQYF. The CDR3 DNA sequence: TGTGCCAGCAGTGTGGGGGACGAGCAGTACTTC.

This clonotype was detected only a few times. The CDR3 loop is CASILAGENIQYF. DNA for the CDR3: TGTGCCAGCATCTTAGCGGGGGAAAACATTCAGTACTTC. The chain employs TRBV28 and TRBJ2-4, with 9 bases identical to TRBD2. With 7 bases clipped from V and 5 bases from J, the junction kept 3 bases outside the gene matches. The CDR3 has 13 amino acids. CDR1 MDHEN and CDR2 SYDVKM come from the germline V gene.

In this sample, this clonotype turned up a few times. V usage is TRBV7-9 and J usage is TRBJ1-1; D gene unclear. Trimming stripped 4 bases from V and 2 bases from J, with 11 bases between. The CDR3 is 14 amino acids. Germline loops: CDR1 SEHNR, CDR2 FQNEAQ (reference sequence). CDR3 loop: CASSSMWGNTEAFF. Here the CDR3 DNA reads TGTGCCAGCAGCTCAATGTGGGGAAACACTGAAGCTTTCTTT.

This clonotype was counted ten times or more. V usage is TRBV20-1 and J usage is TRBJ2-7; the D is unclear. CDR3 length: 12 residues. The germline V gene has CDR1 DFQATT and CDR2 SNEGSKA (reference sequence). Trimming cost V 1 base and J 7 bases, with 11 bases left between them. The CDR3 sequence: CSARVGPWEQYF. The CDR3 bases are TGCAGTGCTAGAGTGGGCCCGTGGGAGCAGTACTTC.

This clonotype occurred a few times. The V gene is TRBV7-6, the J gene TRBJ1-1; D is unclear. The germline V gene encodes CDR1 SGHVS and CDR2 FNYEAQ. V dropped 0 bases and J dropped 4 bases, with 9 bases sitting between them. The CDR3 runs 14 residues. The CDR3 sequence is CASSLARSGTEAFF. The CDR3 DNA is TGTGCCAGCAGCTTAGCGCGTTCGGGCACTGAAGCTTTCTTT.

This clonotype has a handful of counts. J is TRBJ2-2 and V is TRBV14, with D unclear. In germline, CDR1 is SGHDN, CDR2 FVKESK. The CDR3 has 14 amino acids. V shed 3 bases and J shed 8 bases, with 13 bases lying between them. The DNA for the CDR3 is TGTGCCAGCAGCCAGGGCCTGAGGTTTGGGGAGCTGTTTTTT. Its translation: CASSQGLRFGELFF.

J is TRBJ2-1 and V is TRBV7-3; no firm D call. The CDR3 length is 12 residues. V was pared by 6 bases and J by 6 bases, with 9 bases between. CDR1 and CDR2 from the germline V gene are SGHTA and FQGTGA. As DNA, the CDR3 is TGTGCCAGCAGTTCAGGACCCAATGAGCAGTTCTTC. The encoded protein is CASSSGPNEQFF.

The sample holds a few counts of this clonotype. The chain uses TRBV13 and TRBJ2-7, with 8 bases identical to TRBD1. CDR1 and CDR2 from the germline V gene are PRHDT and FYEKMQ (reference sequence). Trimming cost V 7 bases and J 5 bases; bases outside gene matches: 10. CDR3 length: 14 residues. CDR3 amino acids: CASTPTGAAHEQYF. CDR3 DNA sequence: TGTGCCAGCACCCCGACAGGGGCGGCCCACGAGCAGTACTTC.

This clonotype was observed at least ten times. The rearrangement uses TRBV7-8 and TRBJ2-7; tentatively, D is TRBD1 (5 bases). Trimming removed 0 bases at V and 5 bases at J, with 11 bases between. Germline values: CDR1 SGHVS, CDR2 FQNEAQ. The CDR3 is 14 residues long. The CDR3 is CASSLARTKNEQYF. The CDR3 nucleotides are TGTGCCAGCAGCTTAGCGAGGACAAAAAACGAGCAGTACTTC.